Listed below are T cell receptor beta chains from one sample, sequenced in a study of regulatory T cells in long-lasting Graves disease. In TCRdb, the multiplex PCR reads were re-called with MiXCR into one record per CDR3 protein. Among about 520,000 distinct CDR3 sequences listed, around 11% were seen once. The same sample was also used in a study of T cells in Graves' hyperthyroidism and ophthalmopathy.

This material consisted of peripheral blood mononuclear cells (PBMCs), taken at new diagnosis, from a patient treated with antithyroid drugs. Receptors originate from a woman in her 30s with Graves disease. CDR3s include the opening cysteine and the closing phenylalanine or tryptophan. A D gene is named only where the DNA matches it firmly. Only some rows state a clone size, as once, few, many or a class for expanded clones.

clone size: many
D gene: TRBD2
J gene: TRBJ2-1
V gene: TRBV28
CDR3 DNA: TGTGCCAGCAGTCTTATAGCGGGAGCTACCAATGAGCAGTTCTTC
CDR3 protein: CASSLIAGATNEQFF

clone size: many
D gene: TRBD1
J gene: TRBJ2-1
V gene: TRBV2
CDR3 DNA: TGTGCCAGCAGCCTACAGGGGGCTTTGAATGAGCAGTTCTTC
CDR3 protein: CASSLQGALNEQFF

clone size: -
D gene: TRBD2
J gene: TRBJ2-3
V gene: TRBV9
CDR3 DNA: TGTGCCAGCAGCGTTTCGACAAGACGGACTAGCGGGACTAGCACAGATACGCAGTATTTT
CDR3 protein: CASSVSTRRTSGTSTDTQYF

clone size: many
D gene: -
J gene: TRBJ2-4
V gene: TRBV30
CDR3 DNA: TGTGCCTGGAGTCGGGACTCCCAGGGTGATGGCATTCAGTACTTC
CDR3 protein: CAWSRDSQGDGIQYF

clone size: many
D gene: -
J gene: TRBJ1-1
V gene: TRBV7-9
CDR3 DNA: TGTGCCAGCGGAGCGGTGAACACTGAAGCTTTCTTT
CDR3 protein: CASGAVNTEAFF

clone size: many
D gene: -
J gene: TRBJ2-4
V gene: TRBV19
CDR3 DNA: TGTGCCAGAAACGCTGACGAAGGGACCAAAAACATTCAGTACTTC
CDR3 protein: CARNADEGTKNIQYF

clone size: many
D gene: TRBD1
J gene: TRBJ2-3
V gene: TRBV27
CDR3 DNA: TGTGCCAGCAGTTCGACAGGGTCCCCGCAGTATTTT
CDR3 protein: CASSSTGSPQYF

clone size: many
D gene: -
J gene: TRBJ1-1
V gene: TRBV11-2
CDR3 DNA: TGTGCCAGCAGCGAACCTTCAATGAACACTGAAGCTTTCTTT
CDR3 protein: CASSEPSMNTEAFF

clone size: many
D gene: TRBD2
J gene: TRBJ2-1
V gene: TRBV24-1
CDR3 DNA: TGTGCCACCAGTGATTTTCGGGGACTAGCGGTTAATGAGCAGTTCTTC
CDR3 protein: CATSDFRGLAVNEQFF

clone size: many
D gene: -
J gene: TRBJ1-2
V gene: TRBV6-1
CDR3 DNA: TGTGCCAGCAGTGTCCAGGGTGTAAATGGCTACACCTTC
CDR3 protein: CASSVQGVNGYTF

clone size: -
D gene: -
J gene: TRBJ2-3
V gene: TRBV10-3
CDR3 DNA: TGTGCCATCGCTGCTTCGGGGTCGCTGTATACGCAGTATTTT
CDR3 protein: CAIAASGSLYTQYF

clone size: many
D gene: -
J gene: TRBJ1-2
V gene: TRBV12-3/TRBV12-4
CDR3 DNA: TGTGCCAGCAGTCCAGGGAGGGACGGCTACACCTTC
CDR3 protein: CASSPGRDGYTF

clone size: many
D gene: -
J gene: TRBJ2-1
V gene: TRBV7-2
CDR3 DNA: TGTGCCAGCAGCTTTTACTTGGGTGACTACAATGAGCAGTTCTTC
CDR3 protein: CASSFYLGDYNEQFF

clone size: few
D gene: TRBD2
J gene: TRBJ2-5
V gene: TRBV20-1
CDR3 DNA: TGCAGTGCGTTTGGACTAGCGGGAATCGAGACCCAGTACTTC
CDR3 protein: CSAFGLAGIETQYF

clone size: many
D gene: TRBD1
J gene: TRBJ1-2
V gene: TRBV10-3
CDR3 DNA: TGTGCCATCAGTGAGTACGGACAGGGGAGATCCTATGGCTACACCTTC
CDR3 protein: CAISEYGQGRSYGYTF

clone size: many
D gene: TRBD2
J gene: TRBJ2-1
V gene: TRBV29-1
CDR3 DNA: TGCAGCGTTGAGTGGCGGGAGAGTTCCTACAATGAGCAGTTCTTC
CDR3 protein: CSVEWRESSYNEQFF

clone size: many
D gene: -
J gene: TRBJ2-5
V gene: TRBV20-1
CDR3 DNA: TGCAGTGCGGCGAGCCCGAATAGGGGAACGGAGACCCAGTACTTC
CDR3 protein: CSAASPNRGTETQYF

clone size: many
D gene: -
J gene: TRBJ2-3
V gene: TRBV2
CDR3 DNA: TGTGCCAGCAGGGATGACAGGTTCCCTTCTGTCTTT
CDR3 protein: CASRDDRFPSVF

clone size: few
D gene: TRBD2
J gene: TRBJ2-1
V gene: TRBV28
CDR3 DNA: TGTGCCAGCAGTTTAGCTAGCGGGGAGTACGATGAGCAGTTCTTC
CDR3 protein: CASSLASGEYDEQFF

clone size: few
D gene: -
J gene: TRBJ1-1
V gene: TRBV5-6
CDR3 DNA: TGTGCCAGCAGAAACCGGGTTACAGGATCCATCGGGGAAGCTTTCTTT
CDR3 protein: CASRNRVTGSIGEAFF

clone size: many
D gene: -
J gene: TRBJ2-7
V gene: TRBV11-2
CDR3 DNA: TGTGCCAGCAGCTCCCCCCAAAGGGGCTACGAGCAGTACTTC
CDR3 protein: CASSSPQRGYEQYF

clone size: many
D gene: -
J gene: TRBJ2-2
V gene: TRBV12-3/TRBV12-4
CDR3 DNA: TGTGCCAGCAGTTTAAAAACAGTTACCGGGGAGCTGTTTTTT
CDR3 protein: CASSLKTVTGELFF

clone size: many
D gene: -
J gene: TRBJ1-1
V gene: TRBV2
CDR3 DNA: TGTGCCAGCCACCTCGAGGGGTTCATGAACACTGAAGCTTTCTTT
CDR3 protein: CASHLEGFMNTEAFF

clone size: few
D gene: -
J gene: TRBJ2-5
V gene: TRBV19
CDR3 DNA: TGTGCCAGTAGGGATGGGGGGAGCGCAGAGACCCAGTACTTC
CDR3 protein: CASRDGGSAETQYF

clone size: many
D gene: -
J gene: TRBJ2-1
V gene: TRBV12-5
CDR3 DNA: TGTGCTAGTCCCGGCCGAAGGGGCCACAATGAGCAGTTCTTC
CDR3 protein: CASPGRRGHNEQFF

clone size: many
D gene: -
J gene: TRBJ1-5
V gene: TRBV12-3/TRBV12-4
CDR3 DNA: TGTGCCAGCAGTTTGATCTCTGGACGCCGGAGGCAGCCCCAGCATTTT
CDR3 protein: CASSLISGRRRQPQHF

clone size: many
D gene: -
J gene: TRBJ1-1
V gene: TRBV10-2
CDR3 DNA: TGCGCCAGCAGTGGGTCAGGGCCTGACACTGAAGCTTTCTTT
CDR3 protein: CASSGSGPDTEAFF

clone size: many
D gene: -
J gene: TRBJ1-1
V gene: TRBV19
CDR3 DNA: TGTGCCAGCAGTTTTGGGATCACTGAAGCTTTCTTT
CDR3 protein: CASSFGITEAFF

clone size: many
D gene: -
J gene: TRBJ2-7
V gene: TRBV2
CDR3 DNA: TGTGCCAGCGTCGGCCTCTGGGGCTCCTACGAGCAGTACTTC
CDR3 protein: CASVGLWGSYEQYF

clone size: many
D gene: -
J gene: TRBJ1-2
V gene: TRBV3-1
CDR3 DNA: TGTGCCAGCAGCCAACGTCCAAACAGGGTTGGCTACACCTTC
CDR3 protein: CASSQRPNRVGYTF

clone size: -
D gene: TRBD2
J gene: TRBJ2-1
V gene: TRBV20-1
CDR3 DNA: TGCAGTGCTAGAGATTACGGCGGGAGGGGTTACCTGTACAATGAGCAGTTCTTC
CDR3 protein: CSARDYGGRGYLYNEQFF

clone size: many
D gene: -
J gene: TRBJ1-5
V gene: TRBV15
CDR3 DNA: TGTGCCACCAGCAGAGCAACTCAGCCCCAGCATTTT
CDR3 protein: CATSRATQPQHF

clone size: few
D gene: -
J gene: TRBJ2-2
V gene: TRBV4-1
CDR3 DNA: TGCGCCAGCAGCCAGGAAAAAACTTTTCCGAACACCGGGGAGCTGTTTTTT
CDR3 protein: CASSQEKTFPNTGELFF

clone size: few
D gene: -
J gene: TRBJ2-7
V gene: TRBV6-5
CDR3 DNA: TGTGCCAGCAGTTACTCCGGGGGCGAACTTTACGAGCAGTACTTC
CDR3 protein: CASSYSGGELYEQYF

clone size: -
D gene: -
J gene: TRBJ1-2
V gene: TRBV20-1
CDR3 DNA: TGCAGTGCTAAAGGGGGGATCAACTATGGCTACACCTTC
CDR3 protein: CSAKGGINYGYTF

clone size: many
D gene: TRBD1
J gene: TRBJ1-2
V gene: TRBV3-1
CDR3 DNA: TGTGCCAGCAGCTGGGGACAGAGCCGCTATGGCTACACCTTC
CDR3 protein: CASSWGQSRYGYTF